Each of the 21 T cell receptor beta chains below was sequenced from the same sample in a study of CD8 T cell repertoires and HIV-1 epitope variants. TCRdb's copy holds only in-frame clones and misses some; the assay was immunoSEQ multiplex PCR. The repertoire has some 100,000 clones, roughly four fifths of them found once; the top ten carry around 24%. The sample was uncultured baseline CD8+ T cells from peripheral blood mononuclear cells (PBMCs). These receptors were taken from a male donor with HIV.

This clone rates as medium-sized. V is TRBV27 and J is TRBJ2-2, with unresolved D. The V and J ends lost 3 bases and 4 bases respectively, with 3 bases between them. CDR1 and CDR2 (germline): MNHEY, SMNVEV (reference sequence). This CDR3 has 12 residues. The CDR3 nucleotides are TGTGCCAGCAGTTTCGGCACCGGGGAGCTGTTTTTT. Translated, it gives CASSFGTGELFF.

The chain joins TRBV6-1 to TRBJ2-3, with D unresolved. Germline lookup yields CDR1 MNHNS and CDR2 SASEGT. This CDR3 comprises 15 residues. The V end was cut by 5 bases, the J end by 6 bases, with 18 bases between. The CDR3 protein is CASSPRGLTGDTQYF. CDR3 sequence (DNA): TGTGCCAGCAGTCCCCGCGGATTGACTGGGGATACGCAGTATTTT.

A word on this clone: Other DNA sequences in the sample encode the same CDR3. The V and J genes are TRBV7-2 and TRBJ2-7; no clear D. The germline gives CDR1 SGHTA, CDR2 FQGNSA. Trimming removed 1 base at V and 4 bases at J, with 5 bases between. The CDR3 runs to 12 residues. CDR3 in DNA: TGTGCCAGCAGCTTAGTGGGATACGAGCAGTACTTC. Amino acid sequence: CASSLVGYEQYF.

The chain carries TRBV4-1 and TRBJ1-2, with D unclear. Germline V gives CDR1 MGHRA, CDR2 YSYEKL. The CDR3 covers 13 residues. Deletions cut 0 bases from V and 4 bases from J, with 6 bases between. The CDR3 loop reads CASSQDGIYGYTF. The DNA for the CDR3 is TGCGCCAGCAGCCAAGATGGAATCTATGGCTACACCTTC.

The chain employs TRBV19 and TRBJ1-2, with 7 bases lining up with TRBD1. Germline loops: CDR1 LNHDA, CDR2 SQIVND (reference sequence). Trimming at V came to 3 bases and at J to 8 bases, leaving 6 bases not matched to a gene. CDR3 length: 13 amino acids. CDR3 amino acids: CASSMARGLGYTF. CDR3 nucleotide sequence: TGTGCCAGTAGTATGGCTAGGGGGCTCGGCTACACCTTC.

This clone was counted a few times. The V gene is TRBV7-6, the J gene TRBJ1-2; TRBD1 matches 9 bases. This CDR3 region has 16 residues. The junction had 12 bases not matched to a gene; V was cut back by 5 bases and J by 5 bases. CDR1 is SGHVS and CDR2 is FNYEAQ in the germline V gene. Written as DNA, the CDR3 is TGTGCCAGCAGCCCGGGGACAGGGCTGAATTCTTATGGCTACACCTTC. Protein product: CASSPGTGLNSYGYTF.

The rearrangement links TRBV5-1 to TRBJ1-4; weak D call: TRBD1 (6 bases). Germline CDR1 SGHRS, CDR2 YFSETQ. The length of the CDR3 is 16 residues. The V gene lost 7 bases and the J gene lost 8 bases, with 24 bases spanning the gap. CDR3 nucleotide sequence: TGCGCCAGCCGCCTGGGGGCAGGGGAGGGGAGAGAAAAACTGTTTTTT. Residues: CASRLGAGEGREKLFF.

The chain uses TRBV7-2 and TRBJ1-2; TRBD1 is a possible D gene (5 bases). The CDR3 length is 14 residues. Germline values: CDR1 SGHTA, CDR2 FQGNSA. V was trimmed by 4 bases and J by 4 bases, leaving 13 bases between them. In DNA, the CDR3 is TGTGCCAGCAGCTCTGACAGCTCCAGCTATGGCTACACCTTC. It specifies CASSSDSSSYGYTF.

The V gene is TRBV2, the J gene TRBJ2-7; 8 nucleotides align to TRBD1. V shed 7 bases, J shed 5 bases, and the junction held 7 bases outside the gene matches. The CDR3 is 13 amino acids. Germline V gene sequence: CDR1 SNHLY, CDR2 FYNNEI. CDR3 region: CASTGQGIHEQYF. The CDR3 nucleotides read TGTGCCAGCACAGGACAGGGAATTCACGAGCAGTACTTC.

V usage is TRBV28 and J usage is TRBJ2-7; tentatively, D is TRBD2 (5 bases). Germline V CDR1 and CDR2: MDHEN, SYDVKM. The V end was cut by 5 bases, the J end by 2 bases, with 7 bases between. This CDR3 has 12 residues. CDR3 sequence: CASSTGTYEQYF. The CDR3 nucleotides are TGTGCCAGCAGTACCGGGACCTACGAGCAGTACTTC.

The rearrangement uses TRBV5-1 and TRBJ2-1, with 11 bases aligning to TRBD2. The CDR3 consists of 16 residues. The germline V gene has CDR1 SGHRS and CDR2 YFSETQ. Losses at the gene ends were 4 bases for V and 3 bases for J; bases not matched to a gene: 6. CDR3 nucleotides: TGCGCCAGCAGCAAGGGACTAGCGGACTACTACAATGAGCAGTTCTTC. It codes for CASSKGLADYYNEQFF.

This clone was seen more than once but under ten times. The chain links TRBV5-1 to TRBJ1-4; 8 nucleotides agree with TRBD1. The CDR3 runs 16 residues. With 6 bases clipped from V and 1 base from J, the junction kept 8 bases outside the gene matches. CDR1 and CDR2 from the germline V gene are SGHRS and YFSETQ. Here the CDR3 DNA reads TGCGCCAGCACTAAGGACAGGGTCCGAACTAATGAAAAACTGTTTTTT. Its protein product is CASTKDRVRTNEKLFF.

The chain's CDR3 is CAISFSQGHGTGELFF. The CDR3 bases are TGTGCCATCAGTTTCTCTCAGGGGCACGGGACCGGGGAGCTGTTTTTT. This chain links TRBV10-3 with TRBJ2-2, with D tentatively TRBD1 (6 bases). Trimming removed 5 bases from V and 5 bases from J, with 18 bases in between. This CDR3 region has 16 residues. Looked up from germline, CDR1 is ENHRY and CDR2 is SYGVKD.

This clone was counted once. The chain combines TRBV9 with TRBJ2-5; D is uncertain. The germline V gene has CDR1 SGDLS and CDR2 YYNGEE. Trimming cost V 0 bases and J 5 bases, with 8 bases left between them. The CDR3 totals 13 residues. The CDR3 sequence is CASSVGLQETQYF. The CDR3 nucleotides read TGTGCCAGCAGCGTAGGGCTCCAGGAGACCCAGTACTTC. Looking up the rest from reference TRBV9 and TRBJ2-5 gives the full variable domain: DSGVTQTPKHLITATGQRVTLRCSPRSGDLSVYWYQQSLDQGLQFLIQYYNGEERAKGNILERFSAQQFPDLHSELNLSSLELGDSALYFCASSVGLQETQYFGPGTRLLVL.

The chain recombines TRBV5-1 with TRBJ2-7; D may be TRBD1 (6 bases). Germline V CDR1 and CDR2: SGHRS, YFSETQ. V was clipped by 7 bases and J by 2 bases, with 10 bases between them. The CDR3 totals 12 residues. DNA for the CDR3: TGCGCCAGCCGGGACAATACCTACGAGCAGTACTTC. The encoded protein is CASRDNTYEQYF. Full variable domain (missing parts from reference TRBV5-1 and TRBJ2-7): KAGVTQTPRYLIKTRGQQVTLSCSPISGHRSVSWYQQTPGQGLQFLFEYFSETQRNKGNFPGRFSGRQFSNSRSEMNVSTLELGDSALYLCASRDNTYEQYFGPGTRLTVT.

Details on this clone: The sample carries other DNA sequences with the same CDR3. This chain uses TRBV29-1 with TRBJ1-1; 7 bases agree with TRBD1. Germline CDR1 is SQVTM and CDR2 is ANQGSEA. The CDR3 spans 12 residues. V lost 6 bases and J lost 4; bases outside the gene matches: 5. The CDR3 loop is CSVRQGGTEAFF. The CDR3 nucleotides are TGCAGCGTCCGACAGGGAGGCACTGAAGCTTTCTTT.

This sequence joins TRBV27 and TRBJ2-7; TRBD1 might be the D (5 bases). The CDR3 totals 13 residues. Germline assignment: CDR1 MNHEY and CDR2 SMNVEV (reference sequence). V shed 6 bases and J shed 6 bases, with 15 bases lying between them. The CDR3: CASSPPRRGEQYF. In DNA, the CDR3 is TGTGCCAGCAGCCCTCCCCGTAGGGGCGAGCAGTACTTC.

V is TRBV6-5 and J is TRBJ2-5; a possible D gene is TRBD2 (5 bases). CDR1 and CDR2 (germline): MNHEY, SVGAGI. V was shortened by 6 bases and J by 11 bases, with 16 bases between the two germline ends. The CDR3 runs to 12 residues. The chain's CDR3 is CASSPGNTGQYF. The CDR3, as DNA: TGTGCCAGCAGCCCGGGAAACACGGGGCAGTACTTC.

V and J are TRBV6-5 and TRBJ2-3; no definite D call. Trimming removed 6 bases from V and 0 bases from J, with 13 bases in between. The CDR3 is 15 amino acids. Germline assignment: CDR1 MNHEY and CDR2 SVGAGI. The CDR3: CASRTRDVSTDTQYF. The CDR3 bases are TGTGCCAGCAGGACGAGAGACGTCAGCACAGATACGCAGTATTTT.

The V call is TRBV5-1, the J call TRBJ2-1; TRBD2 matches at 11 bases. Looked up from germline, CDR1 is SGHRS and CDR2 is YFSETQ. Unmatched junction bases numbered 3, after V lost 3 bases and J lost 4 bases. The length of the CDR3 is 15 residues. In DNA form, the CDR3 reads TGCGCCAGCAGCTCCGGGACTAGCGGTTACAATGAGCAGTTCTTC. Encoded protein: CASSSGTSGYNEQFF.

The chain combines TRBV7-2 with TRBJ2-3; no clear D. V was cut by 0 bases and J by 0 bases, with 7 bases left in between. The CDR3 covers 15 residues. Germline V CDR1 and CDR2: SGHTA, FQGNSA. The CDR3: CASSLAGHSTDTQYF. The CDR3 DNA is TGTGCCAGCAGCTTAGCTGGGCATAGCACAGATACGCAGTATTTT.